A selection of T cell receptor beta chains follows, all from one sample in a study of CD8 T cells in ankylosing spondylitis. TCRdb re-called the 5' RACE reads through MiXCR, storing one row per CDR3 protein. The sample carries about 340,000 distinct CDR3 sequences, 14% to 15% recorded once. The sample was blood, either unsorted or a sorted T cell fraction (not recorded which). These receptors were taken from a male donor with ankylosing spondylitis or in good health (not recorded which). Both conserved end residues are part of each CDR3. Fields, in order: clone size, J gene, D gene, V gene, CDR3 protein, CDR3 DNA. D genes are given only for firm matches. Only part of the rows carry a size: once, few, many, or a class if the clone is expanded.

NA TRBJ2-7 TRBD1 TRBV19 CACYGTASSYEQYF TGTGCCTGCTACGGGACAGCTAGCTCCTACGAGCAGTACTTC
NA TRBJ2-2 NA TRBV2 CASIPFPNTGELFF TGTGCCAGCATCCCGTTCCCGAACACCGGGGAGCTGTTTTTT
few TRBJ2-7 TRBD1 TRBV18 CASSLSGTGGIEQYF TGTGCCAGCTCACTATCCGGGACAGGGGGGATCGAGCAGTACTTC
few TRBJ1-4 TRBD1 TRBV4-1 CASSQEGTGGKNEKLFF TGCGCCAGCAGCCAAGAGGGGACAGGGGGGAAGAACGAAAAACTGTTTTTT
NA TRBJ2-2 NA TRBV6-1 CASSERGAGELFF TGTGCCAGCAGTGAAAGGGGGGCCGGGGAGCTGTTTTTT
few TRBJ2-4 TRBD1 TRBV20-1 CSGRTGSNIQYF TGCAGTGGTAGGACAGGGTCGAACATTCAGTACTTC
few TRBJ2-3 NA TRBV5-1 CASSLATGYSADTQYF TGCGCCAGCAGCTTGGCTACAGGGTATAGCGCAGATACGCAGTATTTT
few TRBJ2-7 NA TRBV6-5 CASSYSPGPYEQYF TGTGCCAGCAGTTACTCGCCGGGGCCCTACGAGCAGTACTTC
NA TRBJ1-2 TRBD1 TRBV3-1 CASSYQTGNYGYTF TGTGCCAGCAGCTACCAGACAGGGAACTATGGCTACACCTTC
NA TRBJ2-3 NA TRBV25-1 CASSDSQGLADTQYF TGTGCCAGCAGTGATTCACAGGGACTGGCAGATACGCAGTATTTT
NA TRBJ2-5 TRBD1 TRBV5-1 CASSLRRQGETQYF TGCGCCAGCAGCTTGAGGAGACAGGGAGAGACCCAGTACTTC
NA TRBJ1-1 TRBD1 TRBV19 CASSIVTGVSTEAFF TGTGCCAGTAGTATAGTTACAGGGGTGAGCACTGAAGCTTTCTTT
NA TRBJ2-2 TRBD1 TRBV5-1 CASSLRVRTGEAGELFF TGCGCCAGCAGCTTGAGGGTACGGACAGGGGAGGCCGGGGAGCTGTTTTTT
few TRBJ2-1 TRBD2 TRBV4-1 CASSQGRLAGVDNEQFF TGCGCCAGCAGCCAAGGGAGACTAGCGGGAGTCGATAATGAGCAGTTCTTC